This T cell receptor beta chain was observed in a study of cytomegalovirus exposure and HLA in healthy donors (dated by TCRdb to the late 2010s). The study in broad terms: An earlier analysis of more than 550 of the donors reported roughly 300 Gb of sequence data and roughly 120 million unique TCR beta sequences obtained from around 190 million T cells. HLA typing covered class I and class II loci at four-digit resolution. To decide whether each TCR beta V gene segment behaved as functional or pseudogenic, an earlier analysis of fewer than 750 of the donors relied on high-throughput TCR beta sequencing. Along with the approximately 620-subject first cohort, a separate validation cohort of 120 different subjects was used. All discovery cohort repertoires had been generated on a single sequencing platform. Five DR-DQ haplotypes were treated as single units for association and clustering because of strong linkage in the cohort. The aim of the study was to test whether cataloging public T cell receptors could identify signatures of past pathogen exposure. Donor age, sex, ethnicity and CMV serostatus were collected together with the repertoire data. A later genetic analysis took genome-wide SNP genotypes for about three fifths of the 666 donors and used that subset as a discovery cohort. Among roughly 400 genotyped donors of the cohort, an average of around 240,000 unique TCR beta nucleotide sequences was sequenced per donor, of which approximately 18% were non-productive. The number of donors typed differed by locus, with 629-630 for A, B, C, DRB1 and DQB1, around 560 for DQA1, about 610 for DPA1, and some 440 for DPB1. The T cell repertoires of 550 to 850 subjects were profiled by immunosequencing and related to cytomegalovirus serostatus. Among the roughly 400 genotyped donors, approximately 82% belonged to the genetic ancestry cluster associated with self-reported Caucasian donors. To study patterns of TCR occurrence, a later analysis re-analyzed previously published TCR beta repertoires from 666 donors and added high-resolution HLA genotyping. Roughly 300 gigabases of sequencing data and tens of millions of unique TCR sequences were included in an early release covering roughly 700 HLA-typed donors. To predict cytomegalovirus infection status, the study brought together high-throughput TCR immunosequencing, statistical association of individual TCRs with disease status, and machine learning. In the later analysis, no new phenotypic data were used to find candidate immune exposures; instead, reliance was placed on TCR beta sequences and their occurrence across donors.

What the research found in general, with its limitations: In a later analysis, most CMV-associated TCR beta chains were found to appear HLA-restricted, with HLA associations seemingly driven largely by CMV exposure. The study gave a list of roughly 150 TCR beta chains associated with cytomegalovirus. HLA typing was unavailable for some donors at each locus, so association tests used only the typed subset. In this cohort, only TCR beta chains were sequenced, and detectable features were limited by the absence of alpha or paired-chain data. Across donors, most TCR sequences were observed very rarely, whereas some public TCRs were present in many individuals. Some IMGT-functional V segments, including TRBV6-2 and TRBV6-3, could not be distinguished by the 87-base-pair reads and were therefore excluded. Roughly uniform sequencing depth across donors was assumed in presence/absence analyses, although this assumption may not hold. The classifier was reported to diagnose cytomegalovirus status with high specificity and sensitivity in both the original and validation cohorts. In a later genetic analysis, a missense DCLRE1C variant was associated with V-gene and J-gene trimming of TCR beta chains, and the association was replicated in an independent cohort. In an earlier analysis of approximately 590 of the donors, most TCR beta V segments were observed in productive rearrangements about 87% or about 30% of the time, broadly matching IMGT annotations. According to a later analysis, TCR association rates differed among HLA loci, with DRB1 alleles showing the most associated TCRs and HLA-C alleles showing the fewest. The earlier analysis of about 600 of the donors excluded roughly 17 rarely observed V segments, including chromosome 9 orphons, because counts were too low. A later analysis found that HLA-associated TCR beta chains were more clonally expanded and had lower generation probabilities than equally common non-associated chains. When HLA alleles, especially DR and DQ, strongly co-occurred, TCR associations were difficult to assign to individual alleles. The authors suggested that the approach could potentially be generalized to other disease states and immunological phenotypes. In a later analysis, more than 15,000 TCR beta sequences were associated with specific HLA alleles at a false discovery rate of 0.05. A further reported finding was that TCR beta sequences accurately predicted the HLA-A and HLA-B alleles for most subjects in the first cohort. Several of the top co-occurrence clusters appeared to be linked to parvovirus B19, influenza, CMV and Epstein-Barr virus, according to a later analysis. In vitro tests confirmed that three of the cytomegalovirus-associated TCR beta chains recognize cytomegalovirus antigens. The sequencing pipeline was judged likely to have produced a cluster of highly shared sequence variants as a technical artifact. Immune exposure information for the cohort was limited to CMV serostatus. Correlated functional status among segregating V segments might be attributable to linkage disequilibrium, but an unknown experimental factor could not be ruled out. Compared with the approximately 700-donor mean, donors in an Asian-associated ancestry cluster had fewer N-insertions in productive TCRs, according to a later genetic analysis.

In total, 666 healthy bone marrow donors made up the cohort. At the time of sampling, all cohort members were nominally healthy, though unrecorded immune exposures were likely present. The donor tested CMV seronegative and was one of the 352 seronegative cohort members. A peripheral blood sample was provided by each donor, and peripheral blood mononuclear cells were used for TCR beta sequencing. Genomic DNA extraction from the blood cell samples was performed with the Qiagen DNeasy Blood Extraction Kit. Libraries were built with the immunoSEQ multiplex PCR assay. For the multiplex PCR, a mixture combining 60 forward primers for TCR Vbeta segments and 13 reverse primers for TCR Jbeta segments was used. A multiplex PCR assay on genomic DNA amplified the CDR3 region of rearranged TCR beta genes. Amplified TCR beta libraries were sequenced as 87-base-pair reads on the Illumina HiSeq System. Per the authors' processing: Across the 600 to 700 repertoires, a later analysis counted approximately 83 million unique TCR beta chains, roughly 11 million of which were shared by at least two donors. Raw reads were error-corrected and collapsed into unique sequences with a nearest-neighbor algorithm that merged closely related sequences to remove PCR and sequencing errors. CDR3 sequences were aligned to IMGT reference sequences to assign V, D and J gene segments. For a sequence to be retained, at least a six-nucleotide match to both a V gene segment and a J gene segment was required. Rearrangements were classified as productive when the CDR3 lacked stop codons and remained in frame with V and J, and all other rearrangements were classified as non-productive. CDR3 was defined according to IMGT convention as the region running from the second conserved V-encoded cysteine to the conserved J-encoded phenylalanine. In an earlier analysis of roughly 610 of the donors, sequences lacking an unambiguous match to a single V gene segment were excluded. In an earlier analysis of approximately 590 of the donors, V segments were called functional above 56.7% productive rearrangements and were called segregating when the between-donor standard deviation exceeded 5%. A statistical classification framework was built for diagnosing cytomegalovirus status from the catalog of TCR beta chain sequences. In a later analysis, V and J genes were assigned by comparing TCR nucleotide sequences against IMGT/GENE-DB human TR gene sequences. The TCRdist pipeline was used in a later analysis to assign CDR3 sequences and most-parsimonious VDJ recombination scenarios. In a later analysis, each TCR beta chain was defined by its CDR3 amino acid sequence together with its V-gene family, and reads lacking a unique V-gene family were excluded. As a way to deal with suspected cross-contamination and a sequencing artifact, a later analysis dropped roughly 600 nucleotide sequences that were highly shared and had low generation probability. In a later analysis, a clonal expansion index for each public chain was calculated from normalized within-repertoire ranks of inferred template counts. In a later analysis, generation probabilities were computed with a VDJ recombination model fitted to out-of-frame rearrangements, and the resulting probabilities were checked against IGoR. Hypergeometric tests were used in a later analysis to score TCR-TCR, TCR-HLA and TCR-CMV co-occurrence, with a repertoire-size bias correction applied to the TCR pairs. To estimate false discovery rates, a later analysis permuted the HLA or CMV assignments 20 times. A later analysis grouped co-occurring TCRs with DBSCAN, adding TCRdist sequence similarity when clustering within HLA-allele-positive subsets. For co-occurrence clustering, repertoires with fewer than 30,000 or more than 120,000 public chains were excluded, along with 4 to 6 repertoires with anomalous nucleotide sharing. TCRdb took over this immuneACCESS table, retaining in-frame rearrangements with V and J assigned. Such tables are incomplete; in checked studies, under half of the missing clones stem from an unresolved V gene, and the remainder is unexplained. The V and J calls and clone size come from that table; D and trimming were worked out from the DNA. This sample lists about 120,000 clones; around 75% were detected once. Over 1.5% of the sample goes to the ten largest clones.

As to this clone: No antigen is known for it. There are no base qualities to consult, and no much larger clone falls within one base.

Taken from the germline V gene (reference sequence), the CDR1 and CDR2 loops are LNHDA and SQIVND. The CDR3 contains 15 residues, cysteine and phenylalanine counted. Only CDR3 DNA remains: 45 bases, in frame from the first base. V and J are truncated by 2 bases and 3 bases respectively, leaving an intervening sequence of 8 bases. The sequencing sample was made of PBMCs. The rearrangement combines TRBV19 with TRBJ1-6; confidence is insufficient to name the D gene. The sequence came from a woman between 18 and 29 years old in good health and CMV-seronegative. The CDR3 in this case is CASSIQANYNSPLHF. In nucleotides, the sequence is TGTGCCAGTAGTATACAGGCGAACTATAATTCACCCCTCCACTTT.